The clone carrying this TCR beta chain was observed a single time. The antigen is unknown. A history of autoimmune disease or systemic immunosuppression excluded patients. This sample stems from a study of OX40 agonist ivuxolimab in advanced cancers. Looking at the study overall: Prior anti-PD-1, anti-PD-L1 or anti-CTLA-4 therapy was allowed; 30% to 40% had some.

Germline V CDR1 and CDR2: SEHNR, FQNEAQ (reference sequence). V shed 4 bases, J shed 6 bases, and the junction held 11 bases outside the gene matches. This CDR3 contains 15 residues. Using immunoSEQ multiplex PCR, the repertoire was profiled, and TCRdb retains in-frame clones only, with some absent. Of about 7,400 clones listed, roughly 87% are singletons. Study-level findings and limits: In CD8+ T cells, expanded clones were on average more numerous than in CD4+.

The sequencing used CD4+ or CD8+ T cells sorted from blood, collected in a trial of the OX40 agonist ivuxolimab. The J gene is TRBJ1-1, the V gene TRBV7-9; 7 bases fit TRBD1. The sequence came from an adult with an advanced solid tumor such as melanoma, head and neck, liver or kidney cancer. CDR3: CASSSRIDRAPEAFF. The DNA for the CDR3 is TGTGCCAGCAGCTCTCGGATCGACAGGGCGCCTGAAGCTTTCTTT.